These 31 T cell receptor beta chains were all obtained from the same sample, sequenced in a study of CD4 T cells in relation to SARS-CoV-2 and coronaviruses. These TCRs are of unknown antigen specificity. Sequencing was performed with immunoSEQ multiplex PCR; in TCRdb, only in-frame clones are kept and a portion is missing. In the table there are under 30,000 clones, more than 60% of which are singletons. The unexposed donors gave CD4+ T cells in 2011-2018, prior to COVID-19. The cells were cultured for around ten days before CD4+ T cells were isolated. The sample consisted of CD4+ T cells from PBMCs, cultured in vitro. All receptors derive from a human donor in good health.

The chain employs TRBV4-3 and TRBJ2-3; TRBD2 aligns across 8 bases. Germline V CDR1 and CDR2: LGHNA, YSLEER. The CDR3 contains 19 residues. Losses at the gene ends were 1 base for V and 1 base for J; bases not matched to a gene: 13. This chain's CDR3 is CASSQGIRWREARTDTQYF. In DNA, the CDR3 is TGCGCCAGCAGCCAAGGTATTCGCTGGCGGGAGGCTCGCACAGATACGCAGTATTTT.

The chain couples TRBV5-5 to TRBJ1-2, with 8 positions matching TRBD1. CDR1 and CDR2 from the germline V gene are SGHKS and YYEKEE (reference sequence). The CDR3 consists of 16 residues. With V trimmed by 0 bases and J by 4 bases, 8 bases remained unmatched. CDR3 in amino acids: CASSLAGDRTSYGYTF. CDR3 sequence (DNA): TGTGCCAGCAGCTTGGCCGGGGACAGGACGTCCTATGGCTACACCTTC.

V and J are TRBV18 and TRBJ2-5, with D hard to call. This CDR3 has 13 residues. Trimming cost V 1 base and J 4 bases, with 7 bases left between them. Germline lookup yields CDR1 KGHSH and CDR2 LQKENI. CDR3 in DNA: TGTGCCAGCTCACCACGTAGTCTAGAGACCCAGTACTTC. Translation gives CASSPRSLETQYF.

V and J are TRBV21-1 and TRBJ1-3. TRBV21-1 is marked as a pseudogene. CDR3 size: 17 residues. CDR3 region: CASSLIHPFFAGNTIYF. The CDR3 DNA reads TGTGCCAGCAGCCTCATCCATCCCTTTTTTGCTGGAAACACCATATATTTT.

The V gene is TRBV19, the J gene TRBJ2-2; either TRBD1 or TRBD2 may fit D (6 bases each). This CDR3 is built from 16 residues. Germline V gene sequence: CDR1 LNHDA, CDR2 SQIVND (reference sequence). The V gene lost 1 base and the J gene lost 3 bases, with 12 bases spanning the gap. The CDR3, as DNA: TGTGCCAGTAGTATAGTGGGGGGCGGTGACACCGGGGAGCTGTTTTTT. Translation: CASSIVGGGDTGELFF.

The table lists this clone with a few counts. The rearrangement links TRBV4-3 to TRBJ2-3; D may be TRBD2 (8 bases). V lost 0 bases to trimming and J lost 6 bases, with 22 bases between them. The CDR3 extends over 18 amino acids. Germline CDR1 is LGHNA and CDR2 is YSLEER. The CDR3 loop reads CASSQERHSGTVMDTQYF. The CDR3 DNA reads as TGCGCCAGCAGCCAAGAAAGACATAGCGGGACAGTAATGGATACGCAGTATTTT.

CDR3 nucleotides: TGTGCCAGCAGTTTAACCCCACGGGTGGGCTCTGGAAACACCATATATTTT. This gives the protein CASSLTPRVGSGNTIYF. The chain joins TRBV27 to TRBJ1-3; no definite D call. The germline V and J ends were trimmed by 2 bases and 0 bases, with 14 bases remaining between them. The CDR3 sequence is 17 residues long. Germline V gives CDR1 MNHEY, CDR2 SMNVEV (reference sequence).

The chain couples TRBV30 to TRBJ2-4, with 7 bases identical to TRBD2. CDR1 is GTSNPN and CDR2 is SVGIG in the germline V gene (reference sequence). The CDR3 sequence is 12 residues long. J gave up 8 bases and V 4 bases, and 5 bases lay outside the gene matches. CDR3: CAWKGTTDIQYF. The CDR3 DNA follows: TGTGCCTGGAAGGGGACTACCGACATTCAGTACTTC.

The V gene is TRBV19, the J gene TRBJ2-3; 8 nucleotides line up with TRBD2. J lost 5 bases, V lost 7 bases, and 5 bases had no gene match. CDR3 length: 13 residues. Germline V gene lookup returns CDR1 LNHDA and CDR2 SQIVND (reference sequence). Here the CDR3 reads CASMGLAGDTQYF. The CDR3 DNA sequence: TGTGCCAGTATGGGCCTAGCGGGAGATACGCAGTATTTT.

V gene TRBV24-1 combines with J gene TRBJ1-4; D possibly corresponds to TRBD1 (6 bases). The CDR3 runs to 14 residues. Germline CDR1 and CDR2: KGHDR and SFDVKD. Trimming removed 11 bases from V and 7 bases from J, with 19 bases in between. CDR3 DNA sequence: TGTGCCAGCCCGAAACAGGGCCATATTGAAAAACTGTTTTTT. Translated, it gives CASPKQGHIEKLFF.

V usage is TRBV5-4 and J usage is TRBJ1-4; TRBD1 agrees at 8 bases. The V gene's germline CDR1 is SGHNT and CDR2 YYREEE (reference sequence). Germline trimming cut 2 bases from V and 5 bases from J; bases unmatched to any gene: 5. This CDR3 has 15 residues. Here the CDR3 reads CASSFTQGANEKLFF. In DNA, the CDR3 is TGTGCCAGCAGCTTTACGCAGGGGGCGAATGAAAAACTGTTTTTT.

This clone has only one observation. The chain recombines TRBV7-2 with TRBJ1-2, with TRBD1 matching over 8 bases. Germline trimming cut 1 base from V and 4 bases from J; bases unmatched to any gene: 5. The germline CDR1 and CDR2 sequences are SGHTA and FQGNSA. CDR3 length equals 15 residues. CDR3 loop: CASSLGQGAVYGYTF. The DNA of the CDR3 is TGTGCCAGCAGCTTAGGGCAGGGGGCGGTCTATGGCTACACCTTC.

The chain combines TRBV9 with TRBJ2-2; D is possibly TRBD1 (5 bases). Germline V gene sequence: CDR1 SGDLS, CDR2 YYNGEE. V dropped 0 bases and J dropped 1 base, with 10 bases sitting between them. There are 16 residues in the CDR3. The CDR3, as DNA: TGTGCCAGCAGCGTAGGGGCAGGGTGGAACACCGGGGAGCTGTTTTTT. Translation gives CASSVGAGWNTGELFF.

The chain recombines TRBV30 with TRBJ2-7; no firm D call. This CDR3 spans 13 amino acids. Germline CDR1 and CDR2: GTSNPN and SVGIG (reference sequence). Trimming left V 2 bases short and J 6 bases short, with 14 bases between. The CDR3 loop is CAWSLGLPREQYF. CDR3 in DNA: TGTGCCTGGAGTTTGGGTCTGCCCCGCGAGCAGTACTTC.

The chain has TRBV5-1 and TRBJ2-1; tentative D call: TRBD1 (5 bases). Germline CDR1 SGHRS, CDR2 YFSETQ. The CDR3 loop spans 15 amino acids. Deletions cut 4 bases from V and 0 bases from J, with 11 bases between. CDR3 protein: CASSQGTDSYNEQFF. CDR3 nucleotide sequence: TGCGCCAGCAGCCAGGGAACGGACTCCTACAATGAGCAGTTCTTC.

The J gene is TRBJ1-2, the V gene TRBV5-1, with 9 nucleotides matching TRBD1. Germline CDR1 is SGHRS and CDR2 is YFSETQ. The CDR3 contains 14 residues. V gave up 0 bases and J gave up 8 bases; unmatched junction bases: 5. The CDR3 nucleotides are TGCGCCAGCAGCTTGGCCAGGGACAGGGTCGGCTACACCTTC. Translated: CASSLARDRVGYTF.

The chain carries TRBV5-1 and TRBJ1-2; D might be TRBD1 (6 bases). V lost 0 bases and J lost 8, with 14 bases in between. Germline-derived CDR1 and CDR2 are SGHRS and YFSETQ. This CDR3 contains 14 residues. CDR3 nucleotides: TGCGCCAGCAGCTTGGGAATGGCAGGGGTGGGCTACACCTTC. This gives the protein CASSLGMAGVGYTF.

The J gene is TRBJ2-3, the V gene TRBV5-1; the D is unclear. CDR3 size: 13 residues. V was cut by 0 bases and J by 2 bases, with 4 bases left in between. The germline CDR1 and CDR2 sequences are SGHRS and YFSETQ. CDR3 region: CASSLDNTDTQYF. In nucleotides, the CDR3 is TGCGCCAGCAGCTTGGACAACACAGATACGCAGTATTTT.

The CDR3, as DNA: TGTGCCAGCAGCAAACAACAGGAAGGGGAGACGCAGTATTTT. Translating gives CASSKQQEGETQYF. This sequence joins TRBV21-1 and TRBJ2-3. TRBV21-1 is shown as a pseudogene. CDR3 length: 14 amino acids.

The chain uses TRBV4-1 and TRBJ1-3, with D maybe TRBD1 (6 bases). The CDR3 length is 15 residues. V lost 3 bases and J lost 1, with 10 bases in between. Germline V gives CDR1 MGHRA, CDR2 YSYEKL. The DNA for the CDR3 is TGCGCCAGCAGCCACGGACAGAAGTCTGGAAACACCATATATTTT. It yields the protein CASSHGQKSGNTIYF.

V gene TRBV7-8 combines with J gene TRBJ2-3, with D possibly matching TRBD1 (5 bases). V dropped 3 bases and J dropped 2 bases, with 9 bases sitting between them. Germline CDR1 SGHVS, CDR2 FQNEAQ. The CDR3 totals 14 residues. The CDR3 reads CASSFDRYTDTQYF. In DNA form, the CDR3 reads TGTGCCAGCAGCTTCGACAGATACACAGATACGCAGTATTTT.

This chain links TRBV6-6 with TRBJ1-2, with D possibly TRBD1 on 5 matching bases. V dropped 6 bases and J dropped 4 bases, with 15 bases sitting between them. Germline loops: CDR1 MNHNY, CDR2 SVGAGI (reference sequence). The CDR3 length is 14 residues. CDR3 DNA: TGTGCCAGCAGACCGATCGGGACGGGCTATGGCTACACCTTC. The encoded protein is CASRPIGTGYGYTF.

The rearrangement links TRBV19 to TRBJ2-5, with 7 bases aligning to TRBD2. There are 13 residues in the CDR3. With V trimmed by 5 bases and J by 5 bases, 5 bases remained unmatched. The germline V gene has CDR1 LNHDA and CDR2 SQIVND (reference sequence). The CDR3 nucleotides are TGTGCCAGTAGTGCGATGGGGGGGGAGACCCAGTACTTC. Amino acids: CASSAMGGETQYF.

This clone has just a few counts. CDR3: CASSESEASGRGNSSWGGELFF. The CDR3 DNA reads as TGCGCCAGCAGTGAGTCCGAAGCTAGCGGGAGGGGGAATTCCAGTTGGGGCGGGGAGCTGTTTTTT. The J gene is TRBJ2-2, the V gene TRBV10-1; TRBD2 agrees at 12 bases. The germline V gene has CDR1 WNHNN and CDR2 SYGVQD (reference sequence). CDR3 length: 22 residues. V shed 0 bases, J shed 7 bases, and the junction held 21 bases outside the gene matches.

CDR3 DNA sequence: TGCGCCAGCAGCCAAGGTCGGGGTACAGATACGCAGTATTTT. It specifies CASSQGRGTDTQYF. This chain joins TRBV4-3 and TRBJ2-3, with D maybe TRBD2 (5 bases). CDR3 length: 14 residues. V was cut by 1 base and J by 3 bases, with 8 bases left in between. Looked up from germline, CDR1 is LGHNA and CDR2 is YSLEER.

This clone occurred once. The chain is built from TRBV5-1 and TRBJ1-4; the D is unclear. V was trimmed by 0 bases and J by 0 bases, leaving 3 bases between them. Germline V gene data show CDR1 as SGHRS and CDR2 as YFSETQ. This CDR3 region has 14 residues. DNA for the CDR3: TGCGCCAGCAGCTTGGCGGCAACTAATGAAAAACTGTTTTTT. It specifies CASSLAATNEKLFF.

This clone was seen a few times. The chain uses TRBV30 and TRBJ2-7, with 7 bases fitting TRBD1. With V trimmed by 4 bases and J by 5 bases, 11 bases remained unmatched. CDR3 length equals 14 residues. Germline-derived CDR1 and CDR2 are GTSNPN and SVGIG (reference sequence). The CDR3 nucleotides read TGTGCCTGGAACACCCCCGACAGGGTCCACGAGCAGTACTTC. This translates into CAWNTPDRVHEQYF.

This chain joins TRBV24-1 and TRBJ2-7, with 9 nucleotides matching TRBD2. CDR3 length equals 15 residues. Germline CDR1 KGHDR, CDR2 SFDVKD. The V gene end was trimmed by 9 bases and the J gene end by 7 bases; junction bases not matched to a gene: 15. The CDR3 DNA reads TGTGCCACCCCAGACGCCCGCGGGAGGGCCCAGGAGCAGTACTTC. Encoded protein: CATPDARGRAQEQYF.

The sample holds one count of this clone. The chain links TRBV27 to TRBJ1-5; D may be TRBD1 (5 bases). CDR1 MNHEY and CDR2 SMNVEV come from the germline V gene (reference sequence). V dropped 1 base and J dropped 2 bases, with 9 bases sitting between them. The CDR3 loop spans 15 amino acids. CDR3 loop: CASSLWRGGNQPQHF. The CDR3 coding sequence is TGTGCCAGCAGTTTATGGAGGGGAGGCAATCAGCCCCAGCATTTT.

The chain joins TRBV9 to TRBJ1-1, with D maybe TRBD1 (5 bases). Germline V gene lookup returns CDR1 SGDLS and CDR2 YYNGEE. Trimming removed 4 bases at V and 5 bases at J, with 18 bases between. CDR3 length equals 15 residues. CDR3: CASSSRPGGDTEAFF. CDR3 in DNA: TGTGCCAGCAGCTCTCGCCCGGGGGGGGATACTGAAGCTTTCTTT.

The J gene is TRBJ2-5, the V gene TRBV30, with D uncertain. Trimming took 2 bases from V and 5 from J, leaving 12 bases between them. Germline CDR1 GTSNPN, CDR2 SVGIG (reference sequence). The CDR3 totals 13 residues. Here the CDR3 DNA reads TGTGCCTGGAGTTTTTCGCATGGGGAGACCCAGTACTTC. Translation: CAWSFSHGETQYF.